The following is a T cell receptor (beta chain) sequence with its context. What antigen it recognizes has not been identified. No base quality information exists; no much larger clone differs at one position. This sample is part of a study of shared clonotypes between healthy human individuals (dated by TCRdb to 2018 to 2020). Some background on the complete study: Three men and two women, aged 18 to 49 years, made up the cohort. For each donor, three plates each were used for CD4 naive and CD4 memory, two plates were used for CD8 naive, and one plate was used for CD8 memory. Blood TCR repertoires of about five healthy adults were deeply sequenced to estimate repertoire size and the extent of clonotype sharing between individuals. To increase sequencing depth and limit assay-specific biases, TCR repertoire library preparation and sequencing were carried out by different laboratories using diverse techniques. Between about 0.94 and 8.9 billion PBMCs per donor were obtained by leukapheresis. The research as a whole found: Clonotypes shared by all four sorted-subset donors showed higher generation probabilities than non-shared clonotypes. Pairwise subsampling indicated that sequencing depth was expected to affect the degree of clonotype sharing among donors. Incomplete sequencing was indicated by rarefaction of sorted-subset datasets, despite the large sequencing depth. Only blood was sampled, and tissue TCR repertoires likely differ from those in blood. Estimated clonotype richness was generally larger for naive than for memory subsets. The genetic and exposure-history diversity represented was limited by the small number of donors. When several donors were compared, the shared fraction of clonotypes was about 5.5% for naive CD4, approximately 3.5% for naive CD8, 2% to 2.5% for memory CD4, and about 0.36% for memory CD8.

Donors were healthy HIV-negative adults with no recently reported acute infections or vaccinations. Every donor was a Caucasian adult living in Nashville, Tennessee, USA. CD4+ T cells were enriched through magnetic negative selection, after which naive cells were positively selected on CD45RA and the remaining negative fraction served as the memory subset. Blood was obtained by leukapheresis, after which PBMCs were separated by Ficoll-Histopaque density gradient centrifugation and cryopreserved in liquid nitrogen vapor phase. Analytical flow cytometry was used to check the purity and quantity of every magnetically sorted T cell population. Each sorted fraction had its genomic DNA isolated and then quantified by UV absorbance on a Nanodrop 2000c. CDR1 and CDR2, looked up from the germline V gene (reference sequence), are MNHEY and SMNVEV. CDR3 length: 15 amino acids, cysteine to phenylalanine. Kept here is only the CDR3 DNA, which spans 45 bases and is read in frame from base 1. The junction shows trimming of 1 base on V and 6 bases on J, and the gene matches do not reach 7 bases of it.

TCR CDR3 regions were amplified from genomic DNA by multiplex PCR using the deep immunoSEQ assay. Genomic DNA extracted from each cell subset was distributed evenly over all wells of several immunoSEQ 96-well plates, and each plate served as one replicate. Each replicate PCR for sorted subsets received around 210 ng genomic DNA, equal to roughly 30,000 T cell genomes. Purified libraries were quantified with a Qubit 3.0 fluorometer, sized on a Bioanalyzer 2100, and re-quantified with the KAPA Library Quantification kit. Every immunoSEQ 96-well plate was sequenced on a separate single-read 150-cycle Illumina NextSeq 550 flow cell. The study's own analysis went as follows. Because only junctional sequences without quality scores were contained in the immunoSEQ output, filtering matching that applied to full-length reads could not be performed. Sequences were annotated with PyIR, a Python wrapper for IgBLAST v1.9, using IMGT germline references to assign V/J genes and CDR3. Reads with weak V/J assignments (E-value above 1e-6), missing CDR3, stop codons, out-of-frame junctions, or ambiguous translated residues were removed. V3J clonotypes were defined by identical inferred V gene, J gene, and CDR3 amino acid sequence. Percentage overlap between repertoires was calculated by dividing the number of shared unique clonotypes by the size of the smaller repertoire. Three approaches were used to assess repertoire richness: RTK rarefaction, the Chao1 estimator, and Recon v2.1 estimates of unobserved clonotypes. OLGA was used to compute generation probabilities for all TCRbeta clonotypes that the gDNA method yielded from four donors. TCRdb obtained this table from immuneACCESS and retained in-frame rearrangements with V and J assigned. These tables miss some clones; where compared with another copy, unresolved V genes account for less than half of the shortfall, and the remainder is unexplained. V, J and clone size reflect that table, while D and trimming were determined from the DNA. The sample yields about 2.4 million clones; 93% were counted once. The ten largest clones add up to approximately 0.37% of the sample.

Rearrangement joined TRBV27 to TRBJ2-5; 8 nucleotides in the junction match TRBD2. The origin of this receptor is a man younger than 30 in good health. Some clones in this sample may be carry-over from other donors' samples. Sequenced: naive CD4+ T cells from PBMCs. According to the study, the label for this sample's cell subset or site signals: CD45RA+ positively selected. The DNA reads as follows: TGTGCCAGCAGTTTATTCGGGACTAGTTCGAAGACCCAGTACTTC. Its protein is CASSLFGTSSKTQYF.